A single sample is the source of the 30 T cell receptor beta chains below, sequenced in a study of blood T cells in healthy people across ages. Using a J-beta primer mix together with a sample-barcoded 5' primer, a second PCR was run for roughly 6 to 12 cycles. Using its own MiXCR run on the 5' RACE reads, TCRdb lists one record per CDR3 protein. Of about 720,000 distinct CDR3 sequences in the sample, about a fifth were seen once. Sequenced material: blood. All receptors derive from a man between 65 and 85 years old in good health.

This clonotype occurred a few times. The rearrangement links TRBV28 to TRBJ1-6, with 7 bases fitting TRBD1. Germline CDR1 reads MDHEN; CDR2 reads SYDVKM. The CDR3 sequence is 15 residues long. V lost 4 bases and J lost 5; bases outside the gene matches: 5. This CDR3 is CASSSRGGDNSPLHF. CDR3 nucleotides: TGTGCCAGCAGTTCCAGGGGGGGAGATAATTCACCCCTCCACTTT.

The chain links TRBV5-1 to TRBJ2-2; D unresolved. V was trimmed by 5 bases and J by 7 bases, leaving 12 bases between them. This CDR3 comprises 13 residues. The germline CDR1 and CDR2 sequences are SGHRS and YFSETQ. The CDR3 region has the DNA TGCGCCAGCAGTTGGGATTACGGCGGGGAGCTGTTTTTT. Protein: CASSWDYGGELFF.

The V gene is TRBV5-1, the J gene TRBJ2-1; 13 bases fit TRBD2. The CDR3 runs 17 residues. CDR1 is SGHRS, CDR2 YFSETQ, per germline. Trimming removed 4 bases from V and 7 bases from J; junction bases left unmatched: 11. CDR3 protein: CASSTLQGTSGINEQFF. The CDR3, as DNA: TGCGCCAGCAGCACACTTCAGGGGACTAGCGGGATTAATGAGCAGTTCTTC.

This CDR3 reads CSLSSGGTYEQYF. Here the CDR3 DNA reads TGCAGCCTCAGTAGCGGGGGGACATACGAGCAGTACTTC. This chain links TRBV20-1 with TRBJ2-1; 10 bases are a match to TRBD2. With the DNA end fitting TRBJ2-7 better, the J assignment may be wrong. Germline V gene lookup returns CDR1 DFQATT and CDR2 SNEGSKA (reference sequence). There are 13 residues in the CDR3.

The J gene is TRBJ1-2, the V gene TRBV10-3; 11 positions agree with TRBD1. CDR3 length: 17 residues. Germline values: CDR1 ENHRY, CDR2 SYGVKD. The V gene end was trimmed by 0 bases and the J gene end by 7 bases; junction bases not matched to a gene: 10. The CDR3 coding sequence is TGTGCCATCAGTGAGTCCGGGACAGGGGGTCTGCACTGTGGCTACACCTTC. It translates to CAISESGTGGLHCGYTF.

The chain carries TRBV27 and TRBJ1-5, with D unresolved. Germline loops: CDR1 MNHEY, CDR2 SMNVEV (reference sequence). Trimming took 3 bases from V and 2 from J, leaving 2 bases between them. This CDR3 has 12 residues. The CDR3 spells CASSLCNQPQHF. The DNA of the CDR3 is TGTGCCAGCAGTTTGTGCAATCAGCCCCAGCATTTT.

This sequence joins TRBV12-3 or TRBV12-4 and TRBJ1-5; D is unresolved. Trimming shortened V by 1 base and J by 10 bases, and 8 bases separated the two germline ends. The CDR3 is 12 amino acids. DNA of the CDR3: TGTGCCAGCAGTTTAGACGCTAAACCCCAGCATTTT. Its translation: CASSLDAKPQHF.

A few counts support this clonotype. Sequence at one end of the junction differs from germline and may be a read error. The chain joins TRBV7-2 to TRBJ2-1; the match to TRBD1 covers 8 bases. Germline values: CDR1 SGHTA, CDR2 FQGNSA. The CDR3 spans 16 residues. The CDR3 sequence is CASSLDYRGSSNEQFF. The DNA for the CDR3 is TGTGCCAGCAGCTTAGATTACAGGGGGTCCTCCAATGAGCAGTTCTTC.

The genes are TRBV5-1 and TRBJ2-2; a possible D gene is TRBD1 (6 bases). V dropped 7 bases and J dropped 9 bases, with 19 bases sitting between them. The CDR3 covers 14 residues. Germline CDR1 reads SGHRS; CDR2 reads YFSETQ. The CDR3 DNA follows: TGCGCCAGCCCCATGAAGGGGGTTCCCAGGGAGCTGTTTTTT. Its translation: CASPMKGVPRELFF.

The chain combines TRBV6-1 with TRBJ2-5; no reliable D call. The DNA end lines up better with TRBJ2-1; the J call may be wrong. The CDR3 is 13 residues long. Germline V gene data show CDR1 as MNHNS and CDR2 as SASEGT. The CDR3 nucleotides are TGTGCCAGCCCCGGAGAATTTTACAATGAGCAGTTCTTC. Amino acids: CASPGEFYNEQFF.

The rearrangement joins TRBV12-3 or TRBV12-4 to TRBJ1-3; perhaps TRBD1 as D (6 bases). This CDR3 is built from 14 residues. The V end lost 7 bases, the J end lost 4 bases, and 14 bases lay between the germline ends. The CDR3 protein is CASTPTGYGNTIYF. The CDR3 DNA is TGTGCCAGCACCCCAACAGGGTACGGAAACACCATATATTTT.

This clonotype has only a few counts. V usage is TRBV15 and J usage is TRBJ2-4; 16 nucleotides agree with TRBD2. This CDR3 contains 17 residues. Germline V gene data show CDR1 as LNHNV and CDR2 as YYDKDF (reference sequence). V lost 3 bases, J lost 7 bases, and 6 bases stayed unmatched. The CDR3 here is CATSSGTSGRVGNIQYF. CDR3 in DNA: TGTGCCACCAGCAGCGGGACTAGCGGGAGGGTAGGGAACATTCAGTACTTC.

V gene TRBV20-1 combines with J gene TRBJ1-2, with D unresolved. V was shortened by 0 bases and J by 2 bases, with 7 bases between the two germline ends. The CDR3 runs 13 residues. Looked up from germline, CDR1 is DFQATT and CDR2 is SNEGSKA (reference sequence). The CDR3 bases are TGCAGTGCTAGAGAGCCGGTAAACTATGGCTACACCTTC. As protein: CSAREPVNYGYTF.

This rearrangement joins TRBV14 to TRBJ2-3, with 9 bases lining up with TRBD1. V gave up 0 bases and J gave up 2 bases; unmatched junction bases: 9. Germline CDR1 is SGHDN and CDR2 is FVKESK. The CDR3 extends over 18 amino acids. The CDR3 sequence is CASSQELPRTGATDTQYF. CDR3 DNA: TGTGCCAGCAGCCAAGAACTGCCCAGGACAGGGGCCACAGATACGCAGTATTTT.

The V and J genes are TRBV20-1 and TRBJ1-3; the D gene is possibly TRBD1 (6 bases). Germline-derived CDR1 and CDR2 are DFQATT and SNEGSKA (reference sequence). This CDR3 is built from 14 residues. V was shortened by 1 base and J by 0 bases, with 7 bases between the two germline ends. CDR3 coding DNA: TGCAGTGCTAGAGGGGACAACTCTGGAAACACCATATATTTT. It is translated as CSARGDNSGNTIYF.

V is TRBV14 and J is TRBJ2-6; no clear D. Germline values: CDR1 SGHDN, CDR2 FVKESK. V lost 4 bases and J 1 base, leaving 11 bases between the germline ends. CDR3 length equals 16 residues. CDR3 nucleotide sequence: TGTGCCAGCAGCCTAGTCATCGGATCTGGGGCCAACGTCCTGACTTTC. Amino acids: CASSLVIGSGANVLTF.

This clonotype was seen a handful of times. One junction end disagrees with the germline gene, perhaps due to a read error. The V and J genes are TRBV12-3 or TRBV12-4 and TRBJ2-4; the D is unclear. The CDR3 is 14 amino acids. The CDR3 coding sequence is TGTGCCCGCAGTCCGCTGGACCCCAAAAACATTCAGTACTTC. This sequence encodes CARSPLDPKNIQYF.

The CDR3 protein is CSARPGLNYGYTF. The CDR3, as DNA: TGCAGTGCTAGACCGGGCCTTAACTATGGCTACACCTTC. V usage is TRBV20-1 and J usage is TRBJ1-2; D is ambiguous. CDR3 size: 13 residues. Trimming left V 2 bases short and J 1 base short, with 8 bases between. Germline-derived CDR1 and CDR2 are DFQATT and SNEGSKA (reference sequence).

There are a few counts of this clonotype. This CDR3 fails to terminate in the conserved phenylalanine or tryptophan, so it likely reflects a read error. The gene calls are TRBV6-2 or TRBV6-3 and TRBJ2-5, with D possibly being TRBD1 (6 bases). This CDR3 region has 12 residues. Germline values: CDR1 MNHEY, CDR2 SVGEGT. Trimming left V 5 bases short and J 11 bases short, with 15 bases between. In DNA form, the CDR3 reads TGTGCCAGCAGTCAACAGGGTATTGAGCAGTACGTC. Translating gives CASSQQGIEQYV.

The chain recombines TRBV12-3 or TRBV12-4 with TRBJ1-6; D is ambiguous. Trimming removed 1 base at V and 6 bases at J, with 10 bases between. The CDR3 contains 15 residues. The CDR3: CASSLGGAGNSPLHF. In nucleotides, the CDR3 is TGTGCCAGCAGTTTAGGGGGAGCTGGTAATTCACCCCTCCACTTT.

The chain uses TRBV6-5 and TRBJ2-5, with D perhaps matching TRBD1 or TRBD2 (6 bases each). Near its end, the DNA agrees better with TRBJ2-1, so the J call may be wrong. Germline V gene lookup returns CDR1 MNHEY and CDR2 SVGAGI. The CDR3 runs 15 residues. For the CDR3, the DNA is TGTGCCAGCAGTAGGGGGGATAGGAAGTACAATGAGCAGTTCTTC. Amino acids: CASSRGDRKYNEQFF.

This clonotype was counted a few times. The CDR3 nucleotides read TGCGCCAGCAGCCACAAACTACAAGGCCGCACCGGGGAGCTGTTTTTT. This translates into CASSHKLQGRTGELFF. V is TRBV5-1 and J is TRBJ2-2; D is unresolved. The CDR3 is made up of 16 amino acids. Germline CDR1 SGHRS, CDR2 YFSETQ. Trimming cost V 4 bases and J 4 bases, with 17 bases left between them.

Notes on this clonotype: This is likely a read error, given that the CDR3 carries no conserved phenylalanine or tryptophan at its end. The rearrangement uses TRBV12-3 or TRBV12-4 and TRBJ2-5; D could derive from TRBD1 or TRBD2 (5 bases each). V lost 1 base, J lost 7 bases, and 13 bases lay in between. The CDR3 contains 14 residues. CDR3 in amino acids: CASSLVAGGGTQYS. CDR3 bases: TGTGCCAGCAGTTTAGTGGCAGGTGGGGGGACCCAGTACTCC.

This rearrangement joins TRBV19 to TRBJ2-2, with D perhaps given as TRBD1 or TRBD2 (5 bases each). The CDR3 is 14 amino acids. V was clipped by 5 bases and J by 4 bases, with 11 bases between them. Germline V gene sequence: CDR1 LNHDA, CDR2 SQIVND (reference sequence). CDR3 sequence: CASSSPGRTGELFF. In nucleotides, the CDR3 is TGTGCCAGTAGTTCTCCGGGGCGCACCGGGGAGCTGTTTTTT. Variable domain in full (rest from reference TRBV19 and TRBJ2-2): DGGITQSPKYLFRKEGQNVTLSCEQNLNHDAMYWYRQDPGQGLRLIYYSQIVNDFQKGDIAEGYSVSREKKESFPLTVTSAQKNPTAFYLCASSSPGRTGELFFGEGSRLTVL.

This clonotype was counted a few times. The chain is built from TRBV7-2 and TRBJ2-7; 9 bases are a match to TRBD2. With 7 bases clipped from V and 2 bases from J, the junction kept 6 bases outside the gene matches. Germline CDR1 is SGHTA and CDR2 is FQGNSA. This CDR3 has 14 residues. CDR3 sequence: CASTLGTSTYEQYF. CDR3 sequence (DNA): TGTGCCAGCACCTTGGGGACTAGCACCTACGAGCAGTACTTC.

This sequence joins TRBV4-1 and TRBJ2-7; 9 bases map to TRBD2. The CDR3 spans 15 residues. CDR1 and CDR2 (germline): MGHRA, YSYEKL. After removal of 7 bases from V and 3 bases from J, the junction contained 10 bases not matched to a gene. The CDR3, as DNA: TGCGCCAGCACTCCCTCCGGGACTAGCATCTACGAGCAGTACTTC. Its translation is CASTPSGTSIYEQYF.

Only a few counts were recorded for this clonotype. The chain carries TRBV27 and TRBJ1-5; perhaps TRBD1 as D (6 bases). The CDR3 covers 14 residues. With 5 bases removed from V and 6 bases from J, the gap between germline ends came to 14 bases. Germline assignment: CDR1 MNHEY and CDR2 SMNVEV (reference sequence). The CDR3 region is CASSLTGWGQPQHF. The CDR3 region has the DNA TGTGCCAGCAGTCTAACAGGGTGGGGTCAGCCCCAGCATTTT.

With respect to this clonotype: One end of the junction fails to match germline, which may point to a read error. The chain uses TRBV7-2 and TRBJ2-5, with 7 bases identical to TRBD1. This CDR3 is 16 amino acids long. The germline V gene has CDR1 SGHTA and CDR2 FQGNSA. CDR3 region: CANSLNGRQGAETQYF. The DNA of the CDR3 is TGTGCCAACAGCTTAAACGGTAGACAGGGAGCAGAGACCCAGTACTTC.

The chain is built from TRBV27 and TRBJ1-1; 8 nucleotides align to TRBD1. CDR1 is MNHEY, CDR2 SMNVEV, per germline (reference sequence). The V and J ends lost 4 bases and 4 bases, in that order; junction bases with no gene match: 11. This CDR3 comprises 16 residues. CDR3 DNA sequence: TGTGCCAGCAGTTGGTCAGGGGGCGCATTAGGCACTGAAGCTTTCTTT. Translating it yields CASSWSGGALGTEAFF.

The chain couples TRBV3-1 to TRBJ2-4; 7 bases agree with TRBD1. With V trimmed by 0 bases and J by 4 bases, 3 bases remained unmatched. There are 15 residues in the CDR3. Germline V CDR1 and CDR2: LGHDT, YNNKEL (reference sequence). The CDR3 bases are TGTGCCAGCAGCCAAGATGGGACAGCTAAAAACATTCAGTACTTC. Its protein product is CASSQDGTAKNIQYF.